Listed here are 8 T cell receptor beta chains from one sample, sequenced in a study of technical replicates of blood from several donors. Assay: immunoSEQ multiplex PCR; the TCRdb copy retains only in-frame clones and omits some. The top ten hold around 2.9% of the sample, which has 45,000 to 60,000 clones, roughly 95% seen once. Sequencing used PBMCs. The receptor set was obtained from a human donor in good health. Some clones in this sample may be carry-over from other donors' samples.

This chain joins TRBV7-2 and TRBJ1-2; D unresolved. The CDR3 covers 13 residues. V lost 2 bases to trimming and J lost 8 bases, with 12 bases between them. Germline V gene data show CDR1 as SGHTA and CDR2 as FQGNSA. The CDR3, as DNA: TGTGCCAGCAGCTTAACGAGAGGGAGCGGCTACACCTTC. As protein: CASSLTRGSGYTF.

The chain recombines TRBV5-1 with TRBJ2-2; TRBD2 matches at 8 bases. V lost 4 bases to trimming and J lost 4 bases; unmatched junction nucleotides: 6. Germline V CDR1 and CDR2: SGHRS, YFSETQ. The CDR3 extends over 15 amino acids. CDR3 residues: CASSGLAGSTGELFF. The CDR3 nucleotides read TGCGCCAGCAGCGGGCTAGCGGGTTCCACCGGGGAGCTGTTTTTT.

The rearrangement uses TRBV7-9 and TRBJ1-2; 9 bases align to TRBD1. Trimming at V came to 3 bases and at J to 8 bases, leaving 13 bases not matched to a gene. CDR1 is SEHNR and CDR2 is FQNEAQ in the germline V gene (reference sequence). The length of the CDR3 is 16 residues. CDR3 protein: CASSLITRTGEGGYTF. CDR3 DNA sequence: TGTGCCAGCAGCTTGATCACCCGGACAGGGGAGGGCGGCTACACCTTC. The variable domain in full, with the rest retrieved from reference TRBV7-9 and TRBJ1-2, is DTGVSQNPRHKITKRGQNVTFRCDPISEHNRLYWYRQTLGQGPEFLTYFQNEAQLEKSRLLSDRFSAERPKGSFSTLEIQRTEQGDSAMYLCASSLITRTGEGGYTFGSGTRLTVV.

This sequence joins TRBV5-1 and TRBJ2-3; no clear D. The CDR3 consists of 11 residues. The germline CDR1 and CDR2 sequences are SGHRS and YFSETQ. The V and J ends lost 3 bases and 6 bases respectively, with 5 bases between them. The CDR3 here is CASSYQDTQYF. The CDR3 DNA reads TGCGCCAGCAGCTATCAGGATACGCAGTATTTT.

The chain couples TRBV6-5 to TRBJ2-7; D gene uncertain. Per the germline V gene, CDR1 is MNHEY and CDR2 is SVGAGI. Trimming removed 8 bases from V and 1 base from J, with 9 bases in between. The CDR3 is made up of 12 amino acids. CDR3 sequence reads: CASASASYEQYF. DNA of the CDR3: TGTGCCAGCGCGAGCGCATCCTACGAGCAGTACTTC.

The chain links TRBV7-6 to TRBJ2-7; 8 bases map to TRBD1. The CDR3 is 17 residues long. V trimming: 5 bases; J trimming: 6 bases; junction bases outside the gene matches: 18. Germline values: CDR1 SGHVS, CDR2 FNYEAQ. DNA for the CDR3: TGTGCCAGCAGCATGGGGGTCTTCGACAGGGGTACCTCCGAGCAGTACTTC. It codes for CASSMGVFDRGTSEQYF.

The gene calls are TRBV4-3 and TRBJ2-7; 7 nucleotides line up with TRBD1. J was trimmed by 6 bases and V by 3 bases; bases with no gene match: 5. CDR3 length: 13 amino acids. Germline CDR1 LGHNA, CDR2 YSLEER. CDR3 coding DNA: TGCGCCAGCAGCCAGGCTACAGGGGTCGAGCAGTACTTC. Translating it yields CASSQATGVEQYF.

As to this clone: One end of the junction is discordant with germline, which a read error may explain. DNA of the CDR3: TGTGCCAGCAGGGAAGGAAATAAAAAGGGGTTTGGCTACACCTTC. Translated, it gives CASREGNKKGFGYTF. The chain has TRBV6-1 and TRBJ1-2; the D gene is possibly TRBD1 (5 bases). This CDR3 is 15 amino acids long. CDR1 and CDR2 (germline): MNHNS, SASEGT.